The clone carrying this T cell receptor (beta chain) came up many times. The antigen is not known. The data belong to a study of T cell repertoires in cytomegalovirus infection. Whole-study context: Shared public TCR beta signatures pointed to both CMV infection and a matching HLA type.

Unmatched junction bases numbered 6, after V lost 0 bases and J lost 6 bases. Looked up from germline, CDR1 is MGHRA and CDR2 is YSYEKL. The CDR3 consists of 16 residues. MiXCR was run by TCRdb on the reads, yielding one entry per CDR3 protein. The table has more than 350,000 distinct CDR3 sequences, about 33% seen once. Study conclusions and caveats: The ex vivo response was dominated by HLA-C-restricted CMV-specific TCR beta clonotypes. Summed frequency of shared TCR beta families picked out CMV carriers who also had the relevant HLA.

The material sequenced was PBMCs. The receptor comes from a human donor in good health (CMV status not recorded). Some clones in this sample may be carry-over from other donors' samples. The chain joins TRBV4-1 to TRBJ2-1; TRBD2 aligns across 9 bases. The CDR3, as DNA: TGCGCCAGCAGCCAAGAGGCGGGGGGGCCGCTCAATGAGCAGTTCTTC. Translated, it gives CASSQEAGGPLNEQFF.